The clone carrying this T cell receptor (beta chain) was counted many times. Its antigen is unknown. The V and J ends lost 6 bases and 6 bases respectively, with 18 bases between them. This CDR3 has 15 amino acids. The germline CDR1 and CDR2 sequences are MDHEN and SYDVKM. The entry originates in a study of blood T cells in healthy people across ages. Broader study findings: Greater diversity and more naive CD4+ cells were seen in long-lived donors than in aged donors. Diversity of TCR beta correlated strongly with naive T cell percentage.

The second PCR ran roughly 6 to 12 cycles with a sample-barcoded 5' primer and J-beta primers. A tag from a template-switch adaptor with 12 random nucleotides marked each cDNA molecule. CDR3-containing paired-end reads numbered at least 2.5 million in each sample. TCRdb processed the 5' RACE reads anew with MiXCR; each CDR3 protein has one entry. This sample has about 780,000 distinct CDR3 sequences, with roughly 46% found just once. The sequenced sample was blood. This receptor was identified in a man at least 80 years old in good health. The chain is built from TRBV28 and TRBJ2-1; D is perhaps TRBD2 (6 bases). The CDR3 sequence: CASSPSTGVGNEQFF. In DNA form, the CDR3 reads TGTGCCAGCAGCCCCTCGACGGGGGTGGGCAATGAGCAGTTCTTC. Full variable domain (remainder filled in from reference TRBV28 and TRBJ2-1): DVKVTQSSRYLVKRTGEKVFLECVQDMDHENMFWYRQDPGLGLRLIYFSYDVKMKEKGDIPEGYSVSREKKERFSLILESASTNQTSMYLCASSPSTGVGNEQFFGPGTRLTVL.